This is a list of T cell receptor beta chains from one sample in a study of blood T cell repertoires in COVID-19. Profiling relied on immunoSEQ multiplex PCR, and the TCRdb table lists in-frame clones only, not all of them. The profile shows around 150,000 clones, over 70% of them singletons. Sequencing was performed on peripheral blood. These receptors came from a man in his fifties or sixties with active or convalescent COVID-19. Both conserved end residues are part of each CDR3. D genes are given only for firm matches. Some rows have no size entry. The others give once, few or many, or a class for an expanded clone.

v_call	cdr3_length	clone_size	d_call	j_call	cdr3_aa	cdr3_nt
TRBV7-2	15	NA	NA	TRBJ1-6	CASSSWAPYNSPLHF	TGTGCCAGCAGCTCATGGGCCCCATATAATTCACCCCTCCACTTT
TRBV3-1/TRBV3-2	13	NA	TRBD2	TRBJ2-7	CASSLAGVPGEYF	TGTGCCAGCTCACTAGCGGGAGTCCCAGGGGAGTACTTC
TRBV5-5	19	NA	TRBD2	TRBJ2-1	CASSRRLAGSDLGNNEQFF	TGTGCCAGCAGCCGGAGACTAGCGGGATCAGATCTGGGTAACAATGAGCAGTTCTTC
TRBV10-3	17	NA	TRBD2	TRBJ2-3	CAISDPGLPYSTDTQYF	TGTGCCATCAGTGATCCGGGACTACCGTATAGCACAGATACGCAGTATTTT
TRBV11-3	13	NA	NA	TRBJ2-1	CASSPPGLTEQFF	TGTGCCAGCAGCCCCCCGGGTCTGACTGAGCAGTTCTTC
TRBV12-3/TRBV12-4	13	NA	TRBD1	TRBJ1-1	CASSQGGNTEAFF	TGTGCCAGCAGCCAGGGGGGGAACACTGAAGCTTTCTTT
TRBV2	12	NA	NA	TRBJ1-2	CASSLDGPGYTF	TGTGCCAGCAGCCTCGATGGGCCAGGCTACACCTTC
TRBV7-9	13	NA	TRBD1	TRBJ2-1	CASRGTGVHEQFF	TGTGCCAGCCGAGGGACAGGGGTTCATGAGCAGTTCTTC
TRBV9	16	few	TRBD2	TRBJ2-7	CASSVSPLAGDYEQYF	TGTGCCAGCAGCGTCTCCCCACTAGCGGGGGACTACGAGCAGTACTTC
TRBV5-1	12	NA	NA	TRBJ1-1	CASRQGNTEAFF	TGCGCCAGCAGACAGGGGAACACTGAAGCTTTCTTT
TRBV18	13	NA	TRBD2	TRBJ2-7	CASSPLGGDEQYF	TGTGCCAGCTCACCATTGGGGGGGGACGAGCAGTACTTC
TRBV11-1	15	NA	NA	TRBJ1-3	CASSLQGHSGNTIYF	TGTGCCAGCAGCTTACAGGGCCACTCTGGAAACACCATATATTTT
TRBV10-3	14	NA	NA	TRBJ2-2	CAISVGGGTGELFF	TGTGCCATCAGTGTAGGCGGAGGAACCGGGGAGCTGTTTTTT
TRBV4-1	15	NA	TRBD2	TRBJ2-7	CASSPWGRDGYEQYF	TGCGCCAGCAGCCCCTGGGGGAGGGACGGCTACGAGCAGTACTTC
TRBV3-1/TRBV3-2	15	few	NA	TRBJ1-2	CASSQDGAANYGYTF	TGTGCCAGCAGCCAAGATGGGGCAGCTAACTATGGCTACACCTTC
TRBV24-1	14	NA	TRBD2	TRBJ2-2	CATSETSDTGELFF	TGTGCCACCAGTGAAACTAGCGACACCGGGGAGCTGTTTTTT
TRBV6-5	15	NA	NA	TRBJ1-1	CASSYRSSRNTEAFF	TGTGCCAGCAGTTACCGAAGTTCGAGAAACACTGAAGCTTTCTTT
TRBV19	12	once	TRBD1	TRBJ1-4	CASSHDRAKLFF	TGTGCCAGTAGTCACGACAGGGCCAAACTGTTTTTT
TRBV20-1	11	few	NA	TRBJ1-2	CSAKGNYGYTF	TGCAGTGCTAAGGGGAATTATGGCTACACCTTC
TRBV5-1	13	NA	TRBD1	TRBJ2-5	CASSWTGQETQYF	TGCGCCAGCAGCTGGACAGGGCAGGAGACCCAGTACTTC
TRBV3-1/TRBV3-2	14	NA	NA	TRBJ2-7	CASSHGQGGNEQYF	TGTGCCAGCAGCCACGGACAGGGAGGGAACGAGCAGTACTTC
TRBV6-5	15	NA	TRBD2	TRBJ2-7	CASSTGRAKPYEQYF	TGTGCCAGCAGTACGGGGAGGGCCAAACCTTACGAGCAGTACTTC
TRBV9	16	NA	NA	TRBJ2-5	CASSFNPRPPGETQYF	TGTGCCAGCAGCTTCAACCCAAGACCCCCAGGAGAGACCCAGTACTTC
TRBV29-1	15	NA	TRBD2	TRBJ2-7	CSVGRMAGGVDEQYF	TGCAGCGTTGGAAGGATGGCGGGAGGTGTCGACGAGCAGTACTTC
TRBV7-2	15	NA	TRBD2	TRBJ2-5	CASRERLAAAGTQYF	TGTGCCAGCAGGGAAAGGCTAGCGGCCGCCGGGACCCAGTACTTC
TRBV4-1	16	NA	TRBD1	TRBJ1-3	CASSQGQGVSGNTIYF	TGCGCCAGCAGCCAAGGGCAGGGGGTCTCTGGAAACACCATATATTTT
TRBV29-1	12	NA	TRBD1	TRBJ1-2	CSVQQGARGYTF	TGCAGCGTCCAACAGGGGGCGCGTGGCTACACCTTC
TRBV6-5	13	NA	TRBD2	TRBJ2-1	CASRREYGHEQFF	TGTGCCAGCAGGCGGGAGTATGGCCATGAGCAGTTCTTC
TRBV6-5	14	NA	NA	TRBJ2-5	CASSLTPWGKTQYF	TGTGCCAGCAGTCTCACCCCGTGGGGCAAGACCCAGTACTTC
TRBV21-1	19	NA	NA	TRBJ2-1	CASSLWTSGRRGYNNEQFF	TGTGCCAGCAGCTTGTGGACTAGCGGGAGAAGAGGCTATAACAATGAGCAGTTCTTC
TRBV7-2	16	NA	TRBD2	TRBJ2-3	CASSSTAGTKGDTQYF	TGTGCCAGCAGCTCAACCGCCGGGACTAAGGGGGATACGCAGTATTTT
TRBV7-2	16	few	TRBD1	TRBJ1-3	CASSFPGQSSGNTIYF	TGTGCCAGCAGCTTTCCGGGACAGAGCTCTGGAAACACCATATATTTT
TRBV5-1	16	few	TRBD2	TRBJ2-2	CASRKTSGTNTGELFF	TGCGCCAGCAGAAAGACTAGCGGGACAAACACCGGGGAGCTGTTTTTT
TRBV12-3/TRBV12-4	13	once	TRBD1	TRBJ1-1	CASRRQGRSEAFF	TGTGCCAGCAGGCGACAGGGGAGATCGGAAGCTTTCTTT
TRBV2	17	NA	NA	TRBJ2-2	CASSELSLAGTSGELFF	TGTGCCAGCAGTGAATTATCACTAGCCGGTACGTCCGGGGAGCTGTTTTTT
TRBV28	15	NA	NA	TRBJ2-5	CASSLAQGGQETQYF	TGTGCCAGCAGTTTAGCCCAAGGGGGCCAAGAGACCCAGTACTTC
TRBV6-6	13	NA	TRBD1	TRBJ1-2	CASSSPTGDGYTF	TGTGCCAGCAGTTCCCCGACAGGGGATGGCTACACCTTC
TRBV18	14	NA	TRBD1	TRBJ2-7	CASSPATGGWEQYF	TGTGCCAGCTCACCCGCGACAGGGGGCTGGGAGCAGTACTTC
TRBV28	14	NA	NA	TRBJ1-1	CASSLRRVGTEAFF	TGTGCCAGCAGTTTGCGCAGGGTAGGCACTGAAGCTTTCTTT
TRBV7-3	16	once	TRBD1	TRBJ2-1	CASSSFGQVNWNEQFF	TGTGCCAGCAGCTCCTTCGGACAGGTGAATTGGAATGAGCAGTTCTTC
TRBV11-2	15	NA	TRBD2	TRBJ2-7	CASSPLAGGTYEQYF	TGTGCCAGCAGCCCTCTAGCGGGAGGCACCTACGAGCAGTACTTC
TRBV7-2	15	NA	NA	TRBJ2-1	CASSLFAGPYNEQFF	TGTGCCAGCAGCTTGTTCGCGGGACCCTACAATGAGCAGTTCTTC
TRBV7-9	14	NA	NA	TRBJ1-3	CASSLGGLGNTIYF	TGTGCCAGCAGCTTAGGGGGACTTGGAAACACCATATATTTT
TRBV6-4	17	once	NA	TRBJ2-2	CASSLEMEGVRSGELFF	TGTGCCAGCAGTCTTGAGATGGAGGGAGTGAGGTCTGGGGAGCTGTTTTTT
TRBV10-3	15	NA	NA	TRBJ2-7	CAISEPPRGINEQYF	TGTGCCATCAGTGAGCCCCCCCGGGGAATCAACGAGCAGTACTTC